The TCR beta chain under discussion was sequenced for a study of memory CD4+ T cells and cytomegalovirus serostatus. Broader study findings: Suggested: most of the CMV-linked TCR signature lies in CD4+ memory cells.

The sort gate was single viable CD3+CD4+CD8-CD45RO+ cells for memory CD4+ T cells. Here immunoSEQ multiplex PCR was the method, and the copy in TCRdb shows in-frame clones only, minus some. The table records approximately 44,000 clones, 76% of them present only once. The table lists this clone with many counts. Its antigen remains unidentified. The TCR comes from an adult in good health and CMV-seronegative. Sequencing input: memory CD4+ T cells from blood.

The DNA for the CDR3 is TGTGCCAGTACCCCCCCGGGGGTGAGGGGGACCGGGGAGCTGTTTTTT. Encoded protein: CASTPPGVRGTGELFF. The V call is TRBV19, the J call TRBJ2-2; TRBD1 or TRBD2 may be the D gene (6 bases each). V lost 7 bases, J lost 5 bases, and 20 bases lay in between. CDR3 size: 16 residues. Germline loops: CDR1 LNHDA, CDR2 SQIVND (reference sequence).